This T cell receptor (beta chain) was sequenced during a study of cytomegalovirus exposure and HLA in healthy donors. As concerns this clone: Its target is not known.

Donors came from a validation cohort of 95 to 150 subjects, distinct from the first 666-subject cohort. Produced via immunoSEQ multiplex PCR; TCRdb's table is partial and in-frame only. The sample lists 120,000 to 150,000 clones, 88% occurring once. The CDR3 is 11 residues long. The germline gives CDR1 SQVTM, CDR2 ANQGSEA. Trimming removed 4 bases from V and 7 bases from J, with 10 bases in between. Study-level results: One later analysis, an examination of the roughly 110 validation repertoires, found that first-cohort TCR clusters tended to co-occur in them. There were a few CMV-associated chains whose specificity for CMV antigens was confirmed in vitro. Among TCR beta chains, those listed as cytomegalovirus-associated numbered approximately 150.

Sequences were obtained from PBMCs. The clonotype comes from a woman aged 18 to 35 in good health and CMV-seropositive. The chain joins TRBV29-1 to TRBJ1-1; weak D call: TRBD1 (6 bases). The CDR3 here is CSVVNRDEAFF. As DNA, the CDR3 is TGCAGCGTTGTAAACAGGGATGAAGCTTTCTTT.